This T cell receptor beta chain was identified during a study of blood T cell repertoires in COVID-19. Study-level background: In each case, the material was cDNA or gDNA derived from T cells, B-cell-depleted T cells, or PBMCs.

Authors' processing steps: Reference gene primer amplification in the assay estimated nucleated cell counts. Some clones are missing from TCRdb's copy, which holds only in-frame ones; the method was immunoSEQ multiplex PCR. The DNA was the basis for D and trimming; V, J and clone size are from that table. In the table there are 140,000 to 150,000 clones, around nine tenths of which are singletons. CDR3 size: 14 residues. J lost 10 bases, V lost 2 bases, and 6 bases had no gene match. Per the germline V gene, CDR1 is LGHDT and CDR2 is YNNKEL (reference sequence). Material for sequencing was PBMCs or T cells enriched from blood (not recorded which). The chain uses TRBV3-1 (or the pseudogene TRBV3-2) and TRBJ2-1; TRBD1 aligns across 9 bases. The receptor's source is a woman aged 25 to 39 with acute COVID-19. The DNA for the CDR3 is TGTGCCAGCAGCCAAATACAGGGGGCACGGGAGCAGTTCTTC. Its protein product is CASSQIQGAREQFF.